What follows describes a single T cell receptor (beta chain). Germline V gene sequence: CDR1 MNHEY, CDR2 SVGAGI. This CDR3 spans 13 amino acids. J gave up 4 bases and V 6 bases, and 3 bases lay outside the gene matches. Produced via immunoSEQ multiplex PCR; TCRdb's table is partial and in-frame only. The profile shows about 140,000 clones, 85% to 95% of them singletons. The sample originates from a study of control samples from healthy donors and cancer patients. This chain links TRBV6-5 with TRBJ1-2; 9 nucleotides agree with TRBD1. The receptor comes from a man in his forties in good health. The sample was blood. The CDR3 here is CASRRGQGYGYTF. CDR3 nucleotides: TGTGCCAGCAGACGGGGACAGGGCTATGGCTACACCTTC.